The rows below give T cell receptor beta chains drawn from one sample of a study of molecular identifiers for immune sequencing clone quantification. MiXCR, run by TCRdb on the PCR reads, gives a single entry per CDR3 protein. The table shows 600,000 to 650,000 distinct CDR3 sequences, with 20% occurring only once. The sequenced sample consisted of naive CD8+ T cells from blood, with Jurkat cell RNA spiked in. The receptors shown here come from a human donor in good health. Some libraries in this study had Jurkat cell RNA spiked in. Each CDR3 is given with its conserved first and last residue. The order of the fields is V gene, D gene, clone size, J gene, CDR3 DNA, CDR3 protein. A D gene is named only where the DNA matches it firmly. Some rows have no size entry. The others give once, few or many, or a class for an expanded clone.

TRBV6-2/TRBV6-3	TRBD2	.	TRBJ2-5	TGTGCCAGCAGCCACGGACTAGCGGGGGGGCGGTACCAAGAGGCCCAGTACTTC	CASSHGLAGGRYQEAQYF
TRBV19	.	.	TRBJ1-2	TGTGCCAGTAGTATAGATCCGACAGGAGCAGGAGGCTACACCTTC	CASSIDPTGAGGYTF
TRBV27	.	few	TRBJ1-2	TGTGCCAGCAGGAAACAGGGAGCCCTCTATGGCTACACCTTC	CASRKQGALYGYTF
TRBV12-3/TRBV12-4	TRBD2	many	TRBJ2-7	TGTGCCAGCAGTAATAGCGGGAGCGACGAGCAGTACTTC	CASSNSGSDEQYF
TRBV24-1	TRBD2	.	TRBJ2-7	TGTGCCACCAGTGATGGGACTAGCGGGGCCTACGAGCAGTACTTC	CATSDGTSGAYEQYF
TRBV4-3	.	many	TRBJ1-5	TGCGCCAGCAGCCAGGGGTCTGGCAGAAATCAGCCCCAGCATTTT	CASSQGSGRNQPQHF
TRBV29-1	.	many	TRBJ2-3	TGCAGCGTTGAAGATAAAGGGGGGCCGACCTGGGCAGATACGCAGTATTTT	CSVEDKGGPTWADTQYF
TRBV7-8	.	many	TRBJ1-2	TGTGCCAGCAGCTTAACCCCCCCAACGACAGGCCTCTATGGCTACACCTTC	CASSLTPPTTGLYGYTF
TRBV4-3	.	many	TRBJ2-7	TGCGCCAGCAGCCAAGATCTTAACGGCTACGAGCAGTACTTC	CASSQDLNGYEQYF
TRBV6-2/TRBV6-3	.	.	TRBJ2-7	TGTGCCAGCGCGCCAGGGACGTACGAGCAGTACTTC	CASAPGTYEQYF
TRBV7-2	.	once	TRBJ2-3	TGTACGAGCAGCCGACGATCACCTGGGGCAGATACGCAGTATTTT	CTSSRRSPGADTQYF
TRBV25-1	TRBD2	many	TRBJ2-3	TGTGCCAGCAGGGCGAGCGGGGGGCTCACAGATACGCAGTATTTT	CASRASGGLTDTQYF
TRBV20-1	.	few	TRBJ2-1	TGCAGTGCCAAGCCCCCTGCCTACAATGAGCAGTTCTTC	CSAKPPAYNEQFF
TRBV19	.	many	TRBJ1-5	TGTGCCAGTAGTACGGGGGGGCAGCCCCAGCATTTT	CASSTGGQPQHF
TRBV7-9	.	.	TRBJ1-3	TGTGCCAGCAGCAACTCCAGGGGAGAGGCTGGAAACACCATATATTTT	CASSNSRGEAGNTIYF
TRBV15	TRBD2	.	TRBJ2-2	TGTGCCACCAACAGAGAAGTGGGACTAGCGGGAGTCCCCGGGGAGCTGTTTTTT	CATNREVGLAGVPGELFF
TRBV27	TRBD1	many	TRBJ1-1	TGTGCCAGCAGTTTATGGGGACAGGGCACCACTGAAGCTTTCTTT	CASSLWGQGTTEAFF
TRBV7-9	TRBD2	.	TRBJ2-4	TGTGCCAGCAGCCCGGGGACTAGCGGGGGGATCCTAGCCAAAAACATTCAGTACTTC	CASSPGTSGGILAKNIQYF
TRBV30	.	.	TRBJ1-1	TGTGCCTGGGCTCTTGGGGGGGGAACTGAAGCTTTCTTT	CAWALGGGTEAFF
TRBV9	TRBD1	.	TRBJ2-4	TGTGCCAGCAGCGTGGGACAGGGGGCGTTAAACATTCAGTACTTC	CASSVGQGALNIQYF
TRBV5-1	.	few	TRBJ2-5	TGCGCCAGCAGCGGGGTTGATTGGGGGGGCCACAAATTGAAAGAGACCCAGTACTTC	CASSGVDWGGHKLKETQYF
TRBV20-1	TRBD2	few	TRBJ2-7	TGCAGTGCTAGACTCATCCTACTAGCGGGAGCTTTAAACGAGCAGTACTTC	CSARLILLAGALNEQYF
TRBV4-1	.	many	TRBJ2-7	TGCGCCAGCAGCCAAGAGGGGACGAATCCCTACGAGCAGTACTTC	CASSQEGTNPYEQYF
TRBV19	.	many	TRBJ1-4	TGTGCCAGTAGTCTGACAGCCGTGGGCGAAAAACTGTTTTTT	CASSLTAVGEKLFF
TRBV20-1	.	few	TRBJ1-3	TGCAGTGCATTGGGTGACTCTGGAAACACCATATATTTT	CSALGDSGNTIYF
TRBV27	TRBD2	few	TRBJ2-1	TGTGCCAGCAGTCCTGGGACTAGGATGCTCTTC	CASSPGTRMLF
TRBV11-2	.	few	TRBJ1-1	TGTGCCAGCAGCTTAAGTAATGAGGCTTTCTTT	CASSLSNEAFF
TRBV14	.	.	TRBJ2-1	TGTGCCAGCAGCCCCCCGGCCGGGGCCGGGAATGAGCAGTTCTTC	CASSPPAGAGNEQFF
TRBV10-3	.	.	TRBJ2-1	TGTGCCATCAGTGAGTCGGGAGCGGCCTACAATGAGCAGTTCTTC	CAISESGAAYNEQFF
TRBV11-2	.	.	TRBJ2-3	TGTGCCAGCAGCTGGCGGGGTACAGATACGCAGTATTTT	CASSWRGTDTQYF
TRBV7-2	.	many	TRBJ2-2	TGTGCCAGCAGCCCCCGACTAACCGGGGAGCTGTTTTTT	CASSPRLTGELFF
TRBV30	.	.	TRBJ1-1	TGTGCCTGGGAACGAACTCTTCGCACTGAAGCTTTCTTT	CAWERTLRTEAFF
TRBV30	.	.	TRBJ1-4	TGTGCCGGGGAACCCTGGGGGGAGGTTGAAAAACTGTTTTTT	CAGEPWGEVEKLFF
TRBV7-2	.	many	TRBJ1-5	TGTGCCAGCAGCCCCGTAATCACAGGACAGCCCCAGCATTTT	CASSPVITGQPQHF
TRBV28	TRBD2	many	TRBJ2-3	TGTGCCAGCAGTGACTCGCCGGGACTAGCGGGAGATACGCAGTATTTT	CASSDSPGLAGDTQYF
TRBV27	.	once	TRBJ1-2	TGTGCCAGCAGTCTGGGGGGGGCCATCTATGGCTACACCTTC	CASSLGGAIYGYTF
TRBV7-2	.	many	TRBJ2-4	TGTGCCAGCAGCTCCAGCAGGACGGGGGACATTCAGTACTTC	CASSSSRTGDIQYF
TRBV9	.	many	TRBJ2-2	TGTGCCAGCAGCACCCTGGGCAGGGGAGAACGCACCGGGGAGCTGTTTTTT	CASSTLGRGERTGELFF
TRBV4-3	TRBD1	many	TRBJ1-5	TGCGCCAGCAGCCCAGGGACAGGGCGTGGGGATCAGCCCCAGCATTTT	CASSPGTGRGDQPQHF
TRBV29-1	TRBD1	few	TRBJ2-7	TGCAGCGTTGAGGGACAGGGTGGCTACGAGCAGTACTTC	CSVEGQGGYEQYF
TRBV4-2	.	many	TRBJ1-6	TGTGCCAGCAGCCCAGGCTCGGTGGCACCCCTCCACTTT	CASSPGSVAPLHF
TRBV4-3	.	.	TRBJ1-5	TGCGCCAGCAGCCAAGCGCTGGGAAGCAATCGGCCCCAGCATTTT	CASSQALGSNRPQHF